This T cell receptor beta chain was found in a study of multiple sclerosis patients with progressive multifocal leukoencephalopathy. Study conclusions and caveats: Before and during natalizumab, the clones expanded at PML already existed. Preferential TRBV-TRBJ pairings or common gene usage were not detected at PML.

This CDR3 region has 15 residues. V dropped 1 base and J dropped 4; count of bases not matched to a gene: 1. The germline CDR1 and CDR2 sequences are SGHNT and YYREEE (reference sequence). Remarks on this clone: Its target is unknown.

The time point: before natalizumab initiation. Here immunoSEQ multiplex PCR was the method, and the copy in TCRdb shows in-frame clones only, minus some. The sample lists under 40,000 clones, 80% to 95% occurring once. Input material: PBMCs. This chain joins TRBV5-4 and TRBJ2-2, with 10 bases fitting TRBD2. The receptor was isolated from a man aged 25-45 years with multiple sclerosis. CDR3 nucleotides: TGTGCCAGCAGCTTGATAGCGGGAGGCACCGGGGAGCTGTTTTTT. It translates to CASSLIAGGTGELFF.